The rows below give T cell receptor beta chains drawn from one sample of a study of T-cell memory formation after mild COVID-19. TCRdb analysed the 5' RACE reads with MiXCR anew, one entry per CDR3 protein. The sample lists approximately 500,000 distinct CDR3 sequences; 25% were seen once. Sequenced input: PBMCs or a T cell subset sorted from them (not recorded which). These receptor sequences come from an adult woman who had mild COVID-19 (a few samples of this study predate the infection). Cell type and time point are not known. Each CDR3 is given with its conserved first and last residue. A D gene is named only where the DNA matches it firmly. Size is stated for part of the rows, as once, few or many counts, or as a class when the clone is expanded.

cdr3_aa cdr3_nt d_call j_call clone_size v_call
CASSRSGRSDTQYF TGTGCCAGCAGTCGTAGCGGGAGGTCAGATACGCAGTATTTT TRBD2 TRBJ2-3 few TRBV12-3/TRBV12-4
CASSFLLDRLNTEAFF TGTGCCAGCAGTTTTCTCCTGGACAGGCTGAACACTGAAGCTTTCTTT TRBD1 TRBJ1-1 . TRBV12-3/TRBV12-4
CASSTGRGNQPQHF TGTGCCAGTAGTACCGGCAGGGGTAATCAGCCCCAGCATTTT . TRBJ1-5 few TRBV19
CSVEEDREWTQYF TGCAGCGTTGAAGAAGACAGGGAATGGACCCAGTACTTC TRBD1 TRBJ2-5 . TRBV29-1
CASSSRLAGGQSSTDTQYF TGTGCCAGCAGTTCGCGACTAGCGGGAGGACAATCTAGCACAGATACGCAGTATTTT TRBD2 TRBJ2-3 . TRBV27
CATHPGTSGHNEQFF TGTGCCACCCACCCTGGGACTAGCGGCCACAATGAGCAGTTCTTC TRBD2 TRBJ2-1 few TRBV10-3
CSATSRDSQNQPQHF TGCAGTGCTACGTCCCGGGACAGTCAAAATCAGCCCCAGCATTTT TRBD1 TRBJ1-5 . TRBV20-1
CSASQGQGRPSGGYTF TGCAGTGCTAGTCAGGGACAGGGGCGTCCTTCGGGTGGCTACACCTTC TRBD1 TRBJ1-2 . TRBV20-1
CAIGALYDQPQHF TGTGCCATCGGGGCGTTGTACGATCAGCCCCAGCATTTT . TRBJ1-5 . TRBV10-3
CASSYSPAGSNTEAFF TGTGCCAGCAGTTACTCGCCGGCAGGATCGAACACTGAAGCTTTCTTT . TRBJ1-1 few TRBV6-2/TRBV6-3
CSVGTGGNEQYF TGCAGCGTTGGGACAGGGGGTAACGAGCAGTACTTC TRBD1 TRBJ2-7 few TRBV29-1
CASSLLAGGLNTGELFF TGTGCCAGCAGTCTACTAGCGGGAGGACTGAACACCGGGGAGCTGTTTTTT TRBD2 TRBJ2-2 . TRBV6-5
CASQIGQGSYEQYF TGTGCCAGTCAAATTGGACAGGGGTCCTACGAGCAGTACTTC TRBD1 TRBJ2-7 . TRBV10-3